What follows are 6 T cell receptor beta chains derived from one specimen sequenced in a study of shared clonotypes between healthy human individuals. Profiled with immunoSEQ multiplex PCR; TCRdb holds only in-frame clones, not every one. The data hold about 2.3 million clones, with just over 90% observed a single time. Sample: naive CD4+ T cells from PBMCs. The subset is: CD45RA+ positively selected. The receptors derive from a man younger than 35 in good health. Some clones in this sample may be carry-over from other donors' samples.

J is TRBJ1-1 and V is TRBV6-5; the match to TRBD1 covers 12 bases. Germline-derived CDR1 and CDR2 are MNHEY and SVGAGI. The length of the CDR3 is 16 residues. Germline trimming cut 2 bases from V and 4 bases from J; bases unmatched to any gene: 5. CDR3 nucleotide sequence: TGTGCCAGCAGTTACGTGGGACAGGGGGCAGGCACTGAAGCTTTCTTT. Translation: CASSYVGQGAGTEAFF.

The chain's CDR3 is CASSPPGLYGYTF. The CDR3 coding sequence is TGTGCCAGCAGTCCCCCGGGACTCTATGGCTACACCTTC. This chain connects TRBV27 to TRBJ1-2, with D maybe TRBD1 (5 bases). The V and J ends lost 5 bases and 4 bases respectively, with 11 bases between them. This CDR3 contains 13 residues. Germline loops: CDR1 MNHEY, CDR2 SMNVEV (reference sequence).

The V gene is TRBV6-1, the J gene TRBJ2-5; D call uncertain. CDR3 length: 13 residues. V was cut by 7 bases and J by 1 base, with 10 bases left in between. The germline CDR1 and CDR2 sequences are MNHNS and SASEGT. CDR3 bases: TGTGCCAGCATTAAGGCGGCCCAAGAGACCCAGTACTTC. It is translated as CASIKAAQETQYF.

J is TRBJ1-1 and V is TRBV6-1; D is undetermined. V lost 2 bases and J lost 1, with 11 bases in between. Per germline, CDR1 MNHNS and CDR2 SASEGT. The CDR3 covers 15 residues. In DNA form, the CDR3 reads TGTGCCAGCAGTGAAAGACCGACACCGAACACTGAAGCTTTCTTT. This encodes CASSERPTPNTEAFF.

This rearrangement joins TRBV5-5 to TRBJ1-1, with D unresolved. Germline CDR1 and CDR2: SGHKS and YYEKEE (reference sequence). Trimming shortened V by 0 bases and J by 0 bases, and 6 bases separated the two germline ends. This CDR3 has 14 amino acids. The CDR3 bases are TGTGCCAGCAGCTTGGTTCTACTGAACACTGAAGCTTTCTTT. Residues: CASSLVLLNTEAFF.

Note on this clone: Other DNA sequences in this sample translate to the same CDR3. V gene TRBV2 combines with J gene TRBJ2-1, with TRBD2 matching over 9 bases. Looked up from germline, CDR1 is SNHLY and CDR2 is FYNNEI. There are 12 residues in the CDR3. Germline trimming cut 6 bases from V and 9 bases from J; bases unmatched to any gene: 3. In DNA, the CDR3 is TGTGCCAGCAGACTAGCGGGTGTTGAGCAGTTCTTC. Translation gives CASRLAGVEQFF.